This T cell receptor beta chain was sequenced in a study of cytomegalovirus exposure and HLA in healthy donors. The primer mix had 60 Vbeta and 13 Jbeta primers. TCRdb's copy holds only in-frame clones and misses some; the assay was immunoSEQ multiplex PCR. This sample carries 130,000 or so clones, approximately 85% of them seen once, and the ten largest clones take about 6.7%. About this clone itself: What it binds is not known.

Study observations and caveats: Per published accounts, TCR beta sequences correctly predicted the HLA-A and HLA-B alleles of most subjects.

The CDR3 has 15 amino acids. With V trimmed by 3 bases and J by 5 bases, 6 bases remained unmatched. Germline CDR1 SGHRS, CDR2 YFSETQ. The chain uses TRBV5-1 and TRBJ2-1, with 9 bases that match TRBD2. This TCR was sampled from a woman aged 25-40 years in good health and CMV-seropositive. The sample consisted of PBMCs. CDR3 sequence (DNA): TGCGCCAGCAGCTCTATAGCGGGAGTAGACAATGAGCAGTTCTTC. The encoded protein is CASSSIAGVDNEQFF.